The 8 T cell receptor beta chains below were found in one sample sequenced in a study of immune heterogeneity within non-small cell lung tumors. Using 32 V and 13 J primers, multiplex PCR amplified TCR beta CDR3. One entry per CDR3 protein results from TCRdb running MiXCR on the multiplex PCR reads. This table has fewer than 10,000 distinct CDR3 sequences, 30% to 35% appearing once. Bulk tumor gDNA, 500 to 700 ng per sample, served as the TCR template. In surgery, several biopsies were collected from each primary tumor at widely spaced sites. Patients had untreated, newly diagnosed non-small cell lung cancer and underwent curative surgery. Sequencing input: lung tumor tissue. These receptors all come from a man aged 55 to 69 with non-small cell lung cancer.

The chain carries TRBV27 and TRBJ2-7; D tentatively fits TRBD1 or TRBD2 (5 bases each). The V end lost 5 bases, the J end lost 0 bases, and 14 bases lay between the germline ends. CDR3 length: 15 amino acids. CDR1 MNHEY and CDR2 SMNVEV come from the germline V gene (reference sequence). This CDR3 is CASSPRQTTSYEQYF. CDR3 in DNA: TGTGCCAGCAGTCCGAGACAGACTACCTCCTACGAGCAGTACTTC.

Within the sample, this clonotype is medium-sized (0.01 to 0.1%). The rearrangement links TRBV5-5 to TRBJ1-1, with D maybe TRBD1 (6 bases). The V gene lost 4 bases and the J gene lost 1 base, with 14 bases spanning the gap. Per germline, CDR1 SGHKS and CDR2 YYEKEE (reference sequence). This CDR3 is 15 amino acids long. The CDR3: CASSPYPGQNTEAFF. In nucleotides, the CDR3 is TGTGCCAGCAGCCCATACCCGGGACAGAACACTGAAGCTTTCTTT.

This clonotype counts as medium-sized. This sequence joins TRBV28 and TRBJ1-4; D gene ambiguous. With 5 bases removed from V and 2 bases from J, the gap between germline ends came to 15 bases. The CDR3 sequence is 16 residues long. Germline V gene data show CDR1 as MDHEN and CDR2 as SYDVKM. Written as DNA, the CDR3 is TGTGCCAGCAGTCTATCGACATTTCCTACTAATGAAAAACTGTTTTTT. Its translation: CASSLSTFPTNEKLFF.

This chain links TRBV19 with TRBJ2-3; TRBD2 matches at 10 bases. This CDR3 is built from 15 residues. V lost 7 bases, J lost 11 bases, and 15 bases stayed unmatched. Per the germline V gene, CDR1 is LNHDA and CDR2 is SQIVND (reference sequence). The DNA for the CDR3 is TGTGCCAGTATCCTAGCCGGGACTAGCGAACACATGCAGTATTTT. Its translation is CASILAGTSEHMQYF. Together with reference TRBV19 and TRBJ2-3, the CDR3 gives the full variable domain: DGGITQSPKYLFRKEGQNVTLSCEQNLNHDAMYWYRQDPGQGLRLIYYSQIVNDFQKGDIAEGYSVSREKKESFPLTVTSAQKNPTAFYLCASILAGTSEHMQYFGPGTRLTVL.

In this sample, this clonotype turned up many times. J is TRBJ2-3 and V is TRBV7-2; 9 bases fit TRBD1. V lost 5 bases, J lost 0 bases, and 18 bases stayed unmatched. The CDR3 loop spans 20 amino acids. Germline lookup yields CDR1 SGHTA and CDR2 FQGNSA. The CDR3 region is CASSKPGTGPLASSTDTQYF. CDR3 coding DNA: TGTGCCAGCAGCAAACCCGGGACAGGGCCACTAGCTTCTAGCACAGATACGCAGTATTTT.

This clonotype was counted at least ten times. V gene TRBV18 combines with J gene TRBJ2-1; 10 positions match TRBD2. The CDR3 loop spans 19 amino acids. CDR1 KGHSH and CDR2 LQKENI come from the germline V gene. J lost 3 bases, V lost 1 base, and 12 bases had no gene match. The CDR3, as DNA: TGTGCCAGCTCACCACGGGCTAGCGGGAGCTCTAGCTTCTACAATGAGCAGTTCTTC. The encoded protein is CASSPRASGSSSFYNEQFF.

V gene TRBV20-1 combines with J gene TRBJ1-1, with unresolved D. This CDR3 comprises 14 residues. Germline lookup yields CDR1 DFQATT and CDR2 SNEGSKA (reference sequence). Trimming cost V 2 bases and J 0 bases, with 10 bases left between them. The CDR3 protein is CSARQAFMNTEAFF. The CDR3 DNA follows: TGCAGTGCTAGACAAGCGTTCATGAACACTGAAGCTTTCTTT.

The DNA for the CDR3 is TGTGCCAGCAGTGGCGGGGCAGCAAATGAAAAACTGTTTTTT. Its translation: CASSGGAANEKLFF. The genes are TRBV6-1 and TRBJ1-4, with D possibly being TRBD1 (5 bases). Trimming cost V 4 bases and J 5 bases, with 11 bases left between them. This CDR3 has 14 residues. Germline CDR1 reads MNHNS; CDR2 reads SASEGT.